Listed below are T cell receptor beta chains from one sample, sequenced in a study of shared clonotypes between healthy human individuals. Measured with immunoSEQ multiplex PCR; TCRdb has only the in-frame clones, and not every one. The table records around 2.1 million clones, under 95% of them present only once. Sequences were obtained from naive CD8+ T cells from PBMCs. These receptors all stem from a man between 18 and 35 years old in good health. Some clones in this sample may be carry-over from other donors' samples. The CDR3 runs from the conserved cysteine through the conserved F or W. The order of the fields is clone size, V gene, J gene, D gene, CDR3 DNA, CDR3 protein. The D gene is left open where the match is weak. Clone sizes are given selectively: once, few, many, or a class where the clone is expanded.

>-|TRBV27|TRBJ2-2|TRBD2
TGTGCCAGCATCGAACTCCTTCGGACTAGCGGGAGACGTAACACCGGGGAGCTGTTTTTT
CASIELLRTSGRRNTGELFF
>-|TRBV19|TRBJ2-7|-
TGTGCCAGTAGGGGCAGGGGTGGCAACGAGCAGTACTTC
CASRGRGGNEQYF
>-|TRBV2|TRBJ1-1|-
TGTGCCAGCAGACTTAGAAAGAACACTGAAGCTTTCTTT
CASRLRKNTEAFF
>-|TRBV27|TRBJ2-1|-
TGTGCCAGCAGTTTATCGATTTGGGGCGGTGAGCAGTTCTTC
CASSLSIWGGEQFF
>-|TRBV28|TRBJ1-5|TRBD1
TGTGCCAGCAATACAGGGGGACCCCCTCCGAGTTATAGCAATCAGCCCCAGCATTTT
CASNTGGPPPSYSNQPQHF
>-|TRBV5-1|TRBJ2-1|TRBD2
TGCGCCAGCAGCCTGCGAGGGGACTACAACAATGAGCAGTTCTTC
CASSLRGDYNNEQFF
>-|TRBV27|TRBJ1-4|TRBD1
TGTGCCAGCAACTCCCTAGGGACAGCTGAAAAACTGTTTTTT
CASNSLGTAEKLFF
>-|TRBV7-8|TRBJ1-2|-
TGTGCCAGCAGCGGAGATGGGTATTCCAACTATGGCTACACCTTC
CASSGDGYSNYGYTF
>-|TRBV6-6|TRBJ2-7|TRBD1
TGTGCCAGCCTGGGACAGGGGTTGTACGAGCAGTACTTC
CASLGQGLYEQYF
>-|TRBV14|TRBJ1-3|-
TGTGCCAGCAGTCTCCTGGGGGGGGTCCCCGGAAACACCATATATTTT
CASSLLGGVPGNTIYF
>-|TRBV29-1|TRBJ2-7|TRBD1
TGCAGCGTTGAGGGGGGACAGGGACGCGAGCAGTACTTC
CSVEGGQGREQYF
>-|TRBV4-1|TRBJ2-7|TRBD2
TGCGCCAGCAGCCAATTGACTAGCGGGAGCTACGAGCAGTACTTC
CASSQLTSGSYEQYF
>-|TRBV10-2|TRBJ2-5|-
TGCGCCAGCAGTGAAGAAGAGACCCAGTACTTC
CASSEEETQYF
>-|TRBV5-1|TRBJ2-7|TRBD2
TGCGCCAGCAGCTCGTCCGAGACTAGCTGGAGCTCCTACGAGCAGTACTTC
CASSSSETSWSSYEQYF
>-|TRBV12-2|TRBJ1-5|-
TGTGCAAGTCGCTTGCAAACAAAGACAGATAGCAATCAGCCCCAGCATTTT
CASRLQTKTDSNQPQHF
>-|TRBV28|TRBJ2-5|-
TGTGCCAGCAGTTTCCCCGAGCAAGAGACCCAGTACTTC
CASSFPEQETQYF
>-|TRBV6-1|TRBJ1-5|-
TGTGCCAGCAGTGAAGGGCAGGGCCATCAGCCCCAGCATTTT
CASSEGQGHQPQHF
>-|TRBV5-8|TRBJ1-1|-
TGTGCCAGCAGCCTCATCGGGGGGGGAGGCCTTGAAGCTTTCTTT
CASSLIGGGGLEAFF
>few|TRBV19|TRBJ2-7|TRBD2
TGTGCCAGTAGTCCCGGACTAGCGGGGAGCTCCTACGAGCAGTACTTC
CASSPGLAGSSYEQYF
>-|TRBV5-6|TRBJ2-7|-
TGTGCCAGCAGCTCCCTAGGCAGGGGTCCTCACTTGATATACGAGCAGTACTTC
CASSSLGRGPHLIYEQYF
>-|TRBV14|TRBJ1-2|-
TGTGCCAGCAGCCGAGAGAACGCGGAGGTTGATGGCTACACCTTC
CASSRENAEVDGYTF
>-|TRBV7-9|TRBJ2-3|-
TGTGCCAGCAGCTTAGTATATTTT
CASSLVYF
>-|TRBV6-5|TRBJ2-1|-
TGTGCCAGCAGTTGGCGGGCCTACAATGAGCAGTTCTTC
CASSWRAYNEQFF
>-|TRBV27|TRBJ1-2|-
TGTGCCAGCAGTCCCGCTGGGCTTAACTATGGCTACACCTTC
CASSPAGLNYGYTF
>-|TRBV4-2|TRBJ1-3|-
TGTGCCAGCAGCCATTTGGGGGGCACCATATATTTT
CASSHLGGTIYF
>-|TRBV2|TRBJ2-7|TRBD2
TGTGCCAGCAGTGACGGGGGGGACTACGAGCAGTACTTC
CASSDGGDYEQYF
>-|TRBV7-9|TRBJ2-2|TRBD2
TGTGCCAGCAGCTTAGTAGCGGGCGTTGCCGGGGAGCTGTTTTTT
CASSLVAGVAGELFF
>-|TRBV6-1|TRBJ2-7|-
TGTGCCAGCAGTGAAATAACAGCGAGCTCCTACGAGCAGTACTTC
CASSEITASSYEQYF
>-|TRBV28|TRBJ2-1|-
TGTGCCAGCAGTCTTGCGGCGCCCTACAATGAGCAGTTCTTC
CASSLAAPYNEQFF
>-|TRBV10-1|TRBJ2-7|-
TGCGCCAGCAGCCAAGTTAGCGACCCCTCCTACGAGCAGTACTTC
CASSQVSDPSYEQYF
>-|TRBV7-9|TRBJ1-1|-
TGTGCCAGCAGCTCGCCCCCCGGGACTGAAGCTTTCTTT
CASSSPPGTEAFF
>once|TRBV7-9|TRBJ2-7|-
TGTGCCAGCAGCCAGAGGGCAGAAACCTACGAGCAGTACTTC
CASSQRAETYEQYF
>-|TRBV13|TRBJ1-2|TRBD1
TGTGCCAGCGGCCGGGGGGGACAGGGTTTTAATGGCTACACCTTC
CASGRGGQGFNGYTF
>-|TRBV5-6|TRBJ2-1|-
TGTGCCAGCAGCTTGGTTGCTAGTGGAGGTTACAATGAGCAGTTCTTC
CASSLVASGGYNEQFF
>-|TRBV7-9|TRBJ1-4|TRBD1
TGTGCCAGCAGCACGACAGGGGGCATCCCGTCGGATGAAAAACTGTTTTTT
CASSTTGGIPSDEKLFF
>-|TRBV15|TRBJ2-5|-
TGTGCCACCAGCAGAGTTCTGGGGCCGGAGACCCAGTACTTC
CATSRVLGPETQYF
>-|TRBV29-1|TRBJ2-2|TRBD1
TGCAGCGCAAACGCCCCCCTAGGACAGGCGAACACCGGGGAGCTGTTTTTT
CSANAPLGQANTGELFF
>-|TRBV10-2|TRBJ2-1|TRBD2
TGCGCCAGCAGTGAGAGGTTAGCGGGAGGGGAAGAGCAGTTCTTC
CASSERLAGGEEQFF
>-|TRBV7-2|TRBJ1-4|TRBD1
TGTGCCAGCAGCTGGGGGACAGAAGATTTAAGGAATGAAAAACTGTTTTTT
CASSWGTEDLRNEKLFF
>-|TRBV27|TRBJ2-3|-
TGTGCCAGCAGTTTTGCTAGGCGCACAGATACGCAGTATTTT
CASSFARRTDTQYF
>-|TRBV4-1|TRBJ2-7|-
TGCGCCAGCAGCCACCCTGGGGGGCGGAACGAGCAGTACTTC
CASSHPGGRNEQYF